This T cell receptor beta chain was retrieved from a study of blood T cell repertoires in COVID-19. Study-level background: The cDNA or gDNA used as material had been derived from T cells, B-cell-depleted T cells, or PBMCs.

The repertoire was sequenced with immunoSEQ multiplex PCR; TCRdb's copy has only in-frame clones and lacks some. The sample shows some 180,000 clones, roughly 80% of them seen only once. A Seattle source enrolled patients during active infection and followed them longitudinally. This clone was counted only a few times. The source is a woman of 80 years or more with COVID-19, enrolled during active disease. Input material: peripheral blood.

The CDR3 DNA is TGTGCCAGCAGCTCGCCCCTAGCGGGGTTTGACAATGAGCAGTTCTTC. Translation gives CASSSPLAGFDNEQFF. The chain has TRBV7-9 and TRBJ2-1, with 9 nucleotides matching TRBD2. CDR3 length equals 16 residues. Germline lookup yields CDR1 SEHNR and CDR2 FQNEAQ (reference sequence). V dropped 4 bases and J dropped 5; count of bases not matched to a gene: 9.